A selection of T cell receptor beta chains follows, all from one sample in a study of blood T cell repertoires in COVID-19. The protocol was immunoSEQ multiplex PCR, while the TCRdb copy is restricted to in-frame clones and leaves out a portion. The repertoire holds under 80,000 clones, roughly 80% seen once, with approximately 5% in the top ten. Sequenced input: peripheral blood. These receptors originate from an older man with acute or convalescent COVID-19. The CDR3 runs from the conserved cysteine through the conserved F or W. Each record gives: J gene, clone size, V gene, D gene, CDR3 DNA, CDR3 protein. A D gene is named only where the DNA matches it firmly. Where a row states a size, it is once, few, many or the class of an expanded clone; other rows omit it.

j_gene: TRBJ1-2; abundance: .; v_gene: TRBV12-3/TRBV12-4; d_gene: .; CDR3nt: TGTGCCAGCAGTTCAACAGGGCGCTATGGCTACACCTTC; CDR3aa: CASSSTGRYGYTF
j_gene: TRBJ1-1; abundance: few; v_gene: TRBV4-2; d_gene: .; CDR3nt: TGTGCCAGCAGCCAACAAGGACAGAACACTGAAGCTTTCTTT; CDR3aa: CASSQQGQNTEAFF
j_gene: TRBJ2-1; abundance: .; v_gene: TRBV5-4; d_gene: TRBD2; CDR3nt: TGTGCCAGCAGCTTGGGAGGCCTAGCGGGGAGGAATGAGCAGTTCTTC; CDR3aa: CASSLGGLAGRNEQFF
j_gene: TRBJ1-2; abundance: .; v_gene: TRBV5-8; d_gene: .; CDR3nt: TGTGCCAGCAGCGTCAACAGGGACGCGAACTATGGCTACACCTTC; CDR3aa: CASSVNRDANYGYTF
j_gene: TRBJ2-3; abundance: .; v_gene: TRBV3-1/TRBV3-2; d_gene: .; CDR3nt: TGTGCCAGCAGCCACCTCGGTGATACGCAGTATTTT; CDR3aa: CASSHLGDTQYF
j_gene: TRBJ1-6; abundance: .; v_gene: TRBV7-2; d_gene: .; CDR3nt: TGTGCCAGCAGCTCGAGGCCCAATTCACCCCTCCACTTT; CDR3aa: CASSSRPNSPLHF
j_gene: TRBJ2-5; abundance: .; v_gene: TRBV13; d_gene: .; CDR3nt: TGTGCCAGCAGCTTATATCCTTATGGGGAGCGGACCCCTAAAGGGACCCAGTACTTC; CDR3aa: CASSLYPYGERTPKGTQYF
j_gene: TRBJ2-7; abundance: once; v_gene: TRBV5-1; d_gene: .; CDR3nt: TGCGCCAGCAGCCCGACAGGCCACGAGCAGTACTTC; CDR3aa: CASSPTGHEQYF
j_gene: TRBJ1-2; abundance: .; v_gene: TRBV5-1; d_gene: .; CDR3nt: TGCGCCAGCAGCTCCGTTGCGGGGAACTATGGCTACACCTTC; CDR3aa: CASSSVAGNYGYTF
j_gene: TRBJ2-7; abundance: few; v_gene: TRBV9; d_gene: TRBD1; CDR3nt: TGTGCCAGCAGCGTACACCCGGCAGGGGGATTGGACGAGCAGTACTTC; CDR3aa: CASSVHPAGGLDEQYF
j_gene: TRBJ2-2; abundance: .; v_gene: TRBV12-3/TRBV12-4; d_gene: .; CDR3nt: TGTGCCAGCAGTTTCGACACCGGGGAGCTGTTTTTT; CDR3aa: CASSFDTGELFF
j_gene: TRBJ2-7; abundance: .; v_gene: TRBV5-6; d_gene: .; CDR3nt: TGTGCCAGCAGCTTCGACCCCCCGGGGGCCTACGAGCAGTACTTC; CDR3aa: CASSFDPPGAYEQYF
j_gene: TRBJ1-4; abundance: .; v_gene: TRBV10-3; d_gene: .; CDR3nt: TGTGCCATCAGTGATATAGGGACAAAGGCTGAAAAACTGTTTTTT; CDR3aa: CAISDIGTKAEKLFF
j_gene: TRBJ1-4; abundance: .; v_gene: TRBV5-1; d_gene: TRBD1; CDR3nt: TGCGCCAGCACCCGGGACAGGGCAGGTGAAAAACTGTTTTTT; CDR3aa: CASTRDRAGEKLFF
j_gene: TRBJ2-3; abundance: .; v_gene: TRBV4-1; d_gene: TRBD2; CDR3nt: TGCGCCAGCAGCCAAGGGTACAGCGGGGGGGTGGATACGCAGTATTTT; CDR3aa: CASSQGYSGGVDTQYF
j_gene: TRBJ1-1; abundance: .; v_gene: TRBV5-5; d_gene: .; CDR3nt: TGTGCCAGCAGCTTCACAGGGATGAACACTGAAGCTTTCTTT; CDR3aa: CASSFTGMNTEAFF
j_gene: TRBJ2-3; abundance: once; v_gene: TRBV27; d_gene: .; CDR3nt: TGTGCCAGTAGGACTCACCTCGCAGATACGCAGTATTTT; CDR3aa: CASRTHLADTQYF
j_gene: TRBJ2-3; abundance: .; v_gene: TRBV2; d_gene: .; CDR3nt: TGTGCCAGCAGCCCCCCCGGGGGGCGTACAGATACGCAGTATTTT; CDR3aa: CASSPPGGRTDTQYF
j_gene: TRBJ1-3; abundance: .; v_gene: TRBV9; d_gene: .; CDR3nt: TGTGCCAGCAGCATTCGCCCTTTTACAGGCCTCTCTGGAAACACCATATATTTT; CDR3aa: CASSIRPFTGLSGNTIYF
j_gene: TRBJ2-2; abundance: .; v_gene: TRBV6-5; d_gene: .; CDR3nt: TGTGCCACCCTCCGAGACACCGGGGAGCTGTTTTTT; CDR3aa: CATLRDTGELFF
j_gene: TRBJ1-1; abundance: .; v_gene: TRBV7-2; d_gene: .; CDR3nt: TGTGCCAGCAGCTTTCGTTTCCCCACTGAAGCTTTCTTT; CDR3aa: CASSFRFPTEAFF
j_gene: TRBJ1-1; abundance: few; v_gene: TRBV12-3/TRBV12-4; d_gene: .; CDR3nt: TGTGCCAGCAGTTTATGGCAGAACACTGAAGCTTTCTTT; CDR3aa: CASSLWQNTEAFF
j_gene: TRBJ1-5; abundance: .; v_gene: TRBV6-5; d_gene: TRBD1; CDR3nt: TGTGCCACCACGAGGGGGCCCAGAAATCAGCCCCAGCATTTT; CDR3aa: CATTRGPRNQPQHF
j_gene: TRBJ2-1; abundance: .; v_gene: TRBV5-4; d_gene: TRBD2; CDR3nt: TGTGCCAGCAGCTTGGAGCTAGCGGGGGGGCCTGGGTACAATGAGCAGTTCTTC; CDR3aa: CASSLELAGGPGYNEQFF
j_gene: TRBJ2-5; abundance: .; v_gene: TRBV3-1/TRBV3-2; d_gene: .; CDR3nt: TGTGCCAGCAGCCAAAACTACCAAGAGACCCAGTACTTC; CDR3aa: CASSQNYQETQYF
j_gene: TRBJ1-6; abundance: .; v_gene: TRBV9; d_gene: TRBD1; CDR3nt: TGTGCCAGCAGCGTAACCGACAGGGGGGATTCACCCCTCCACTTT; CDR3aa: CASSVTDRGDSPLHF
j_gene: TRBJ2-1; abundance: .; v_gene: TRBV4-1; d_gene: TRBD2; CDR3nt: TGCGCCAGCAGCCACCCAGGAGCGGGGGGCCATAATGAGCAGTTCTTC; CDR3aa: CASSHPGAGGHNEQFF
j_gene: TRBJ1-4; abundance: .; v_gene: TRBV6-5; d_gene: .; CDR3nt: TGTGCCAGCAGCCGGGACTTTGAAAAACTGTTTTTT; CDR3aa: CASSRDFEKLFF
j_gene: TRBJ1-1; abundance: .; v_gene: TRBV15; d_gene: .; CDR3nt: TGTGCCACCAGCAGTATAGGAGTGAACACTGAAGCTTTCTTT; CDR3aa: CATSSIGVNTEAFF
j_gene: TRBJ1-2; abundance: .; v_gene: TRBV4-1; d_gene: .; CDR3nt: TGCGCCAGCAGCCAAGAATCGACAGCTAACTATGGCTACACCTTC; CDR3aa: CASSQESTANYGYTF
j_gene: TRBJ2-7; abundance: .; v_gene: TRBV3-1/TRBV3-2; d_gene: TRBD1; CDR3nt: TGTGCCAGCAGCCCAGAGGGGACAGTTAGCTCCTACGAGCAGTACTTC; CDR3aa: CASSPEGTVSSYEQYF
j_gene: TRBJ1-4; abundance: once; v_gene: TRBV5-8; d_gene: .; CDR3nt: TGTGCCAGCAGCGGTATGGGGGCAGGGGTGGACGAAAAACTGTTTTTT; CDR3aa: CASSGMGAGVDEKLFF
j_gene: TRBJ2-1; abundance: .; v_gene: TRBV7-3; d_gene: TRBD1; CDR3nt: TGTGCCAGCAGCTTATACCACCAGACAGGGACTGAGCAGTTCTTC; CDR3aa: CASSLYHQTGTEQFF
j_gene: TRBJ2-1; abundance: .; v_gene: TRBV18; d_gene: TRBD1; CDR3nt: TGTGCCAGCTCACCGCTGGACAGGGGAGATGAGCAGTTCTTC; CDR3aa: CASSPLDRGDEQFF
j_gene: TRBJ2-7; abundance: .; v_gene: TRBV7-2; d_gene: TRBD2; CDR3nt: TGTGCCAGCAGCCTCCAAGGGACTAGCGGGGGAATGTACGAGCAGTACTTC; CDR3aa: CASSLQGTSGGMYEQYF
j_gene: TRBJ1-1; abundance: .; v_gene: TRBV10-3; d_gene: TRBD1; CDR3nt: TGTGCCATCAGTGACCACGACAGGGGGGGCACTGAAGCTTTCTTT; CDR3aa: CAISDHDRGGTEAFF
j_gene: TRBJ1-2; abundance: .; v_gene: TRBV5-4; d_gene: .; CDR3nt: TGTGCCAGCAGCTTGGCCTTGACGGGTTCCTATGGCTACACCTTC; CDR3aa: CASSLALTGSYGYTF
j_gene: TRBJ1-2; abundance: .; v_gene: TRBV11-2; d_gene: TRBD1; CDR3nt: TGTGCCAGCAGCTCGAGACCGGGACAGGGGCGTGGTGGCTACACCTTC; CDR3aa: CASSSRPGQGRGGYTF
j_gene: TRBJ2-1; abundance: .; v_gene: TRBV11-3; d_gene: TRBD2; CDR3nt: TGTGCCAGCAGCTGGGGACTAGCTTATGACAATGAGCAGTTCTTC; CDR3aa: CASSWGLAYDNEQFF
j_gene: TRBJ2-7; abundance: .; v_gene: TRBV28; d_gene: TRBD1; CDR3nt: TGTGCCAGCAGTTTAGGGACAGGGTCTTACTACGAGCAGTACTTC; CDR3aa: CASSLGTGSYYEQYF
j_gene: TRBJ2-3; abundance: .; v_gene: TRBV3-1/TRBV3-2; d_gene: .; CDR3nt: TGTGCCAGCAGCCTTCGGCTAGCCGGGTTAGGAGATACGCAGTATTTT; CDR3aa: CASSLRLAGLGDTQYF
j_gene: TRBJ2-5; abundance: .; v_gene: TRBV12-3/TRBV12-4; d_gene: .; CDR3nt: TGTGCCAGCAGTTTTGGGCAGACCCAGTACTTC; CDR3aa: CASSFGQTQYF
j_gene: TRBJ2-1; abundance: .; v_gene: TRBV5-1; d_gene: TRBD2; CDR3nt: TGCGCCAGCAGCTTGGGTCCTAGCGGGGACTACAATGAGCAGTTCTTC; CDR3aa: CASSLGPSGDYNEQFF
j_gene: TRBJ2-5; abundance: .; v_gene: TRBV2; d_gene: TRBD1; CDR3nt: TGTGCCAGCAGTGTGAACGAGGGGGCAGAAGAGACCCAGTACTTC; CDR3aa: CASSVNEGAEETQYF
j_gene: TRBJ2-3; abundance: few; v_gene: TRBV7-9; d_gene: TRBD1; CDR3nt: TGTGCCAGCAGCTACGGACAGGGGTCAAAATCCACAGATACGCAGTATTTT; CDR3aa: CASSYGQGSKSTDTQYF
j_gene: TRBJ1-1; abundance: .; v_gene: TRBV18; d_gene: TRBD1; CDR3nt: TGTGCCAGCTCACCAGACAGGGGCACTGAAGCTTTCTTT; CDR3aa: CASSPDRGTEAFF
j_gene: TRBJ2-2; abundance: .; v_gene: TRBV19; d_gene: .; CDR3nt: TGTGCCAGTAGTATCGCTCAGGGGACCGGGGAGCTGTTTTTT; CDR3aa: CASSIAQGTGELFF
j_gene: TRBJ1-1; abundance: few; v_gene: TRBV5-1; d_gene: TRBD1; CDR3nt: TGCGCCAGCAGCCTGGGACAGCCAAACACTGAAGCTTTCTTT; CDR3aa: CASSLGQPNTEAFF
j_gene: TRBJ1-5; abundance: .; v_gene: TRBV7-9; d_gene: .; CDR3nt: TGTGCCAGCAGCTCTGGTCCGGGGGTAGGACAGCCCCAGCATTTT; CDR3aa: CASSSGPGVGQPQHF
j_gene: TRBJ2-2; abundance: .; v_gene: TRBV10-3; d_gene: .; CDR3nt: TGTGCCATCACCCCAGGGGTTCCCGGGGAGCTGTTTTTT; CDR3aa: CAITPGVPGELFF
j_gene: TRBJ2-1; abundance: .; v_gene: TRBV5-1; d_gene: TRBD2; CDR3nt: TGCGCCAGCAGCCCTGGGACTAGCGGGGGGATCAATGAGCAGTTCTTC; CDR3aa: CASSPGTSGGINEQFF